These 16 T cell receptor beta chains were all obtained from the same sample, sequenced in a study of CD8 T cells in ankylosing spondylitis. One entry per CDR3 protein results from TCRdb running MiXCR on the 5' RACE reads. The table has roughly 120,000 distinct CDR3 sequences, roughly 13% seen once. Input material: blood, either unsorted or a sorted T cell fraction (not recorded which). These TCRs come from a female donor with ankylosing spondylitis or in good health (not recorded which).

The CDR3 DNA sequence: TGTGCCAGCAGTCGGGGCTGGACAGGCGGCGAAGTAGACGAGCAGTACTTC. It yields the protein CASSRGWTGGEVDEQYF. The J gene is TRBJ2-7, the V gene TRBV25-1, with 7 positions matching TRBD1. Germline lookup yields CDR1 MGHDK and CDR2 SYGVNS. J gave up 5 bases and V 5 bases, and 18 bases lay outside the gene matches. This CDR3 has 17 residues.

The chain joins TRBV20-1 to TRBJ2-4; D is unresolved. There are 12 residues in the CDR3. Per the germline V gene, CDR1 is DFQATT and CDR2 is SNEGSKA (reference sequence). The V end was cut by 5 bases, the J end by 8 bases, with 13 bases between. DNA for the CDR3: TGCAGTGCTCGACTTTCACCGGACATTCAGTACTTC. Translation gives CSARLSPDIQYF.

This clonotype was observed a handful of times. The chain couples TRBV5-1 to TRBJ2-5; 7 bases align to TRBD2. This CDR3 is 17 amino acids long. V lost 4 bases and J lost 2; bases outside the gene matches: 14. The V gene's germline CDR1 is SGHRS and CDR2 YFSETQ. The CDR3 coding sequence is TGCGCCAGCAGCCCCCGGCGGGGGTCAACCATTCAAGAGACCCAGTACTTC. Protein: CASSPRRGSTIQETQYF.

The CDR3 region is CASSLRLAVRRDTGELFF. The CDR3 nucleotides are TGTGCCAGCAGCTTACGACTAGCGGTCAGAAGGGACACCGGGGAGCTGTTTTTT. This rearrangement joins TRBV7-3 to TRBJ2-2; 9 bases are a match to TRBD2. This CDR3 has 18 residues. The germline CDR1 and CDR2 sequences are SGHTA and FQGTGA. With V trimmed by 2 bases and J by 3 bases, 10 bases remained unmatched.

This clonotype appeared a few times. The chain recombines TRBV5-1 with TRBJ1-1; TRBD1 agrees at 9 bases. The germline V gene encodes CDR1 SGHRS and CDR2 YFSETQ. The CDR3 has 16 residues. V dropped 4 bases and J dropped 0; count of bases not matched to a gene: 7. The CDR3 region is CASSPTGTGLNTEAFF. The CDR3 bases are TGCGCCAGCAGCCCGACCGGGACAGGGCTGAACACTGAAGCTTTCTTT.

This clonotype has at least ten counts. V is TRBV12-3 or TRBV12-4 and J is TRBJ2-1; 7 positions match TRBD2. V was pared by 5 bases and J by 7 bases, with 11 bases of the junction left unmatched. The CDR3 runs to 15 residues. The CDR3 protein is CASSAGGLSGNEQFF. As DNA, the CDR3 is TGTGCCAGCAGTGCCGGCGGTCTTAGCGGGAATGAGCAGTTCTTC.

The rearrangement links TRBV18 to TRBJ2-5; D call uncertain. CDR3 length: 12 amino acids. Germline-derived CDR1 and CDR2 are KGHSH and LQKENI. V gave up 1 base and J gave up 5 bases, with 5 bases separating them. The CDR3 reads CASSPRTETQYF. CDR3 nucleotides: TGTGCCAGCTCACCACGAACGGAGACCCAGTACTTC.

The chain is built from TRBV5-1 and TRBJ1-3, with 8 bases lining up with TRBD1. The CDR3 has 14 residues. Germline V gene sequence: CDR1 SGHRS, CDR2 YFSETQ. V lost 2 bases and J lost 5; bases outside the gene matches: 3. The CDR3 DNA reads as TGCGCCAGCAGCTTTGGACAGGGACGAAACACCATATATTTT. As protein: CASSFGQGRNTIYF.

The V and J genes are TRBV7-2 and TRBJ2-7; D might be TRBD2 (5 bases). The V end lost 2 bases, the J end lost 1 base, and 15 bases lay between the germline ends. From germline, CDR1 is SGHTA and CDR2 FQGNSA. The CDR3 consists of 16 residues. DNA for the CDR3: TGTGCCAGCAGCTTATCATTAGCGCAAGCTTCCTACGAGCAGTACTTC. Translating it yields CASSLSLAQASYEQYF.

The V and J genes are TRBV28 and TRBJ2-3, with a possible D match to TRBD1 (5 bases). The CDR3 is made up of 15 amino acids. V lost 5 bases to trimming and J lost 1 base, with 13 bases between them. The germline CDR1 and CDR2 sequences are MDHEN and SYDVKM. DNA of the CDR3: TGTGCCAGCAGTCCGAGACAGCGCCGCACAGATACGCAGTATTTT. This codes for CASSPRQRRTDTQYF.

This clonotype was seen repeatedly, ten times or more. The CDR3 nucleotides read TGCGCCAGCAGCTTGTTATGGGACGGGACTTCGAGAGCAGATACGCAGTATTTT. This codes for CASSLLWDGTSRADTQYF. J is TRBJ2-3 and V is TRBV5-1; D perhaps matches TRBD2 (6 bases). The germline V gene encodes CDR1 SGHRS and CDR2 YFSETQ. Trimming took off 1 base at V and 4 bases at J, with 22 bases between the two ends. The CDR3 is 18 residues long.

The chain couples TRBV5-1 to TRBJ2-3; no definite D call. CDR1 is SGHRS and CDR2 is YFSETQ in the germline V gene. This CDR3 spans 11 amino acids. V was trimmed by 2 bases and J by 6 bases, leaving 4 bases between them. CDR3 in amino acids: CASSFQDTQYF. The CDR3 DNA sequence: TGCGCCAGCAGCTTTCAGGATACGCAGTATTTT.

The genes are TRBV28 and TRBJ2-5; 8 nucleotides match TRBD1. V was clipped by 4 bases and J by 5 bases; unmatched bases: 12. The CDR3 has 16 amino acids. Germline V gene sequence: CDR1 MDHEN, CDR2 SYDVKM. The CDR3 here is CASSWNQGALGETQYF. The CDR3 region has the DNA TGTGCCAGCAGTTGGAATCAGGGGGCGCTTGGTGAGACCCAGTACTTC.

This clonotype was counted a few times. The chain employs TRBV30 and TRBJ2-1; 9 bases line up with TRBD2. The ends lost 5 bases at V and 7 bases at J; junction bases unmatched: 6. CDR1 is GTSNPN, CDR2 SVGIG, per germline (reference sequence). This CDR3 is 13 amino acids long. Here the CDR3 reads CAWGTSLGNEQFF. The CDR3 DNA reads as TGTGCCTGGGGGACTAGCCTTGGGAATGAGCAGTTCTTC.

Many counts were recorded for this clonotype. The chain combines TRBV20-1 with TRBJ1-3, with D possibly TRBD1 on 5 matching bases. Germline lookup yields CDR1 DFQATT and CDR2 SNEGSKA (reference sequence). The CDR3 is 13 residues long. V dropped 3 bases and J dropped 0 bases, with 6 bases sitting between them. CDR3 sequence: CSASGGSGNTIYF. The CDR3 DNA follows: TGCAGTGCTAGTGGGGGCTCTGGAAACACCATATATTTT.

CDR3 residues: CASSAGQEAFF. The CDR3 DNA is TGTGCCAGCAGCGCCGGACAAGAAGCTTTCTTT. V and J are TRBV11-2 and TRBJ1-1; possibly TRBD1 for D (5 bases). The germline gives CDR1 SGHAT, CDR2 FQNNGV. This CDR3 spans 11 amino acids. Trimming pared 5 bases from V and 8 bases from J, leaving 9 bases between.